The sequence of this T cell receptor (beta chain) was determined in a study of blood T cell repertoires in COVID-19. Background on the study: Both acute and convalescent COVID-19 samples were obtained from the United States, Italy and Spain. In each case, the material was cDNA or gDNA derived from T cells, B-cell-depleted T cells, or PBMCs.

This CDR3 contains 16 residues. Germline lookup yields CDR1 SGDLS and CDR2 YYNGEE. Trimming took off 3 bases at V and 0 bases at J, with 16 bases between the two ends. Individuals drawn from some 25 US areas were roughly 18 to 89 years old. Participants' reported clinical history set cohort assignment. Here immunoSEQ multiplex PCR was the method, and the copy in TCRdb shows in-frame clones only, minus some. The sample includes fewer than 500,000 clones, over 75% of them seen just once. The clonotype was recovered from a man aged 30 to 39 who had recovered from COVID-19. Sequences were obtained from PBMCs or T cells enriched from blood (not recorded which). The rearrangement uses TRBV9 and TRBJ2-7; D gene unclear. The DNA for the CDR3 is TGTGCCAGCAGCGGGAACGGCGACACCAACTCCTACGAGCAGTACTTC. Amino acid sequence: CASSGNGDTNSYEQYF.